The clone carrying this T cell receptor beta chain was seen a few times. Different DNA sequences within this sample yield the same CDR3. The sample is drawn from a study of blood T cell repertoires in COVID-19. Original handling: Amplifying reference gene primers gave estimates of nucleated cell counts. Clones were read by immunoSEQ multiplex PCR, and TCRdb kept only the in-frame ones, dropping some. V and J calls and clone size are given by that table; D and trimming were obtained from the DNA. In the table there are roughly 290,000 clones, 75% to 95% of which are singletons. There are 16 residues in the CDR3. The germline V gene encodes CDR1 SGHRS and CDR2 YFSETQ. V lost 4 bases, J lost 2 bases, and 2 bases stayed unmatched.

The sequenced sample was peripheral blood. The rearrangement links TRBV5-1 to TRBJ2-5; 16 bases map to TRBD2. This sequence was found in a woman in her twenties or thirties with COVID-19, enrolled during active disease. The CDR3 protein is CASSTGLAGGQETQYF. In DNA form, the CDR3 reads TGCGCCAGCAGCACGGGACTAGCGGGAGGGCAAGAGACCCAGTACTTC. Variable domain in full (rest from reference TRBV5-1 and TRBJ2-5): KAGVTQTPRYLIKTRGQQVTLSCSPISGHRSVSWYQQTPGQGLQFLFEYFSETQRNKGNFPGRFSGRQFSNSRSEMNVSTLELGDSALYLCASSTGLAGGQETQYFGPGTRLLVL.